A single TCR beta chain is shown here with its context. Its antigen is still unknown. This record belongs to a study of cytomegalovirus exposure and HLA in healthy donors. The germline V gene has CDR1 SGDLS and CDR2 YYNGEE. The CDR3 runs 14 residues. V lost 0 bases and J lost 7, with 14 bases in between. At collection, donors were nominally healthy, but unrecorded immune exposures were probable. The PCR employed 60 Vbeta primers together with 13 Jbeta primers. Generated by immunoSEQ multiplex PCR, the TCRdb table keeps only in-frame clones and is missing some. The repertoire consists of around 140,000 clones, with over 65% occurring once and the leading ten covering 1.8%. General study results and limits: Roughly even sequencing depth across donors was the assumption behind the presence/absence analyses. The classifier, whose performance was assessed in both the original and validation cohorts, reportedly diagnosed cytomegalovirus status with high specificity and sensitivity. CMV serostatus alone was available as immune exposure information.

The TCR comes from a female donor in good health and CMV-seropositive. Sequenced input: PBMCs. The V gene is TRBV9, the J gene TRBJ2-7; possible D gene TRBD1, 6 bases. The CDR3 DNA is TGTGCCAGCAGCGTAGACCAGGGGCAGGGGGAGCAGTACTTC. Amino acid sequence: CASSVDQGQGEQYF.